This T cell receptor beta chain is drawn from a study of blood T cells in healthy people across ages. Together with a sample-barcoded 5' primer, a J-beta primer mix was included in a second PCR lasting about 7 to 11 cycles. The template-switch adaptor, which had 12 random nucleotides, put a tag on each cDNA molecule. TCRdb ran MiXCR on the 5' RACE reads and lists one entry per CDR3 protein. The table shows fewer than 750,000 distinct CDR3 sequences, with under 65% occurring only once. This clonotype was detected many times. The CDR3 runs to 17 residues. The V end was cut by 2 bases, the J end by 2 bases, with 20 bases between. Germline V gene data show CDR1 as DFQATT and CDR2 as SNEGSKA (reference sequence).

Sequencing used blood. The chain couples TRBV20-1 to TRBJ2-3; D possibly matches TRBD1 or TRBD2 (6 bases each). This clonotype originated in a woman of 80 years or more in good health. The CDR3 protein is CSARRSGSGALTDTQYF. Here the CDR3 DNA reads TGCAGTGCTAGAAGGTCCGGGTCGGGGGCTCTCACAGATACGCAGTATTTT.